This T cell receptor beta chain is from a study of T cells after yellow fever vaccination. This clonotype was recorded at least ten times. What it recognizes is unknown. Overall study results and limits: Reappearance after the booster was seen for most primary-vaccination clones, at roughly 96% CD4 and around 90% CD8.

5'RACE template switching generated TCR cDNA, adding a universal primer site and UMIs. TCRdb processed the 5' RACE reads anew with MiXCR; each CDR3 protein has one entry. In the table there are 110,000 to 150,000 distinct CDR3 sequences, under 7% of which are singletons. V was shortened by 4 bases and J by 3 bases, with 7 bases between the two germline ends. The CDR3 sequence is 12 residues long. This specimen was CD4+ T cells sorted from PBMCs, taken 10 days after the yellow fever booster vaccination. The V gene is TRBV12-3 or TRBV12-4, the J gene TRBJ2-7, with D unclear. This sequence was found in a man younger than 45 who received the YFV17D yellow fever vaccine. The CDR3, as DNA: TGTGCCAGCAGTTGGGGTCTCTACGAGCAGTACTTC. Its translation: CASSWGLYEQYF.